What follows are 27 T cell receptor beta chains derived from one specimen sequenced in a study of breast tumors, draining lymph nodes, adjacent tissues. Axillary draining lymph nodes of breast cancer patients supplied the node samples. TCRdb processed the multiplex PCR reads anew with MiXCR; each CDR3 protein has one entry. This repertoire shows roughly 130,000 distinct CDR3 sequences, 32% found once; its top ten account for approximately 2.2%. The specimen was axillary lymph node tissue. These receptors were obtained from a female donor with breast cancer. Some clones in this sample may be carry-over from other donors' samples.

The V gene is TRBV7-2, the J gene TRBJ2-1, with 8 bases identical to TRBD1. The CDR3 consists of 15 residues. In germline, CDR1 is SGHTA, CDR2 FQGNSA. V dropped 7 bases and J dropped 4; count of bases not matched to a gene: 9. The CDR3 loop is CASTNRQGAYNEQFF. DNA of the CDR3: TGTGCCAGCACCAATAGGCAGGGGGCGTACAATGAGCAGTTCTTC.

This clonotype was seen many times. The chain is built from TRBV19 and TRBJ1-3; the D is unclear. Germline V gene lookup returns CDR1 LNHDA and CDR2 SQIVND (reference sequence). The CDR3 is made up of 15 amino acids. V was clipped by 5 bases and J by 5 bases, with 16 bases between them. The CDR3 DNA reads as TGTGCCAGTAGTCCCCGCTTTGGAGGACGAAACACCATATATTTT. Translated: CASSPRFGGRNTIYF.

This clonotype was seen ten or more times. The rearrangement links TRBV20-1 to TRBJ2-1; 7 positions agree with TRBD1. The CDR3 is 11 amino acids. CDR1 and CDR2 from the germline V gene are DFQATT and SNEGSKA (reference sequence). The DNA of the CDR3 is TGCAGCGGACCATCAGGGGGTGAGCAGTTCTTC. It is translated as CSGPSGGEQFF.

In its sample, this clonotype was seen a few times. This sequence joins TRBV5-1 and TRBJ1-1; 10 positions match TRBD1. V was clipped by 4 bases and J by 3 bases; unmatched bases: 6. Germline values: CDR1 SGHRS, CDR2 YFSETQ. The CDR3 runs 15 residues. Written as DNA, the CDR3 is TGCGCCAGCAGCCCCCAGGACAGGGGGGACACTGAAGCTTTCTTT. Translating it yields CASSPQDRGDTEAFF.

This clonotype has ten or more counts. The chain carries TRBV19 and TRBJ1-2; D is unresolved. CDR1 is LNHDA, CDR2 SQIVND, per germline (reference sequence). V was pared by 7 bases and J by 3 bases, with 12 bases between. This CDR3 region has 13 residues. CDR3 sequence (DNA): TGTGCCAGTACCCGAGCCTCCGACTATGGCTACACCTTC. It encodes CASTRASDYGYTF.

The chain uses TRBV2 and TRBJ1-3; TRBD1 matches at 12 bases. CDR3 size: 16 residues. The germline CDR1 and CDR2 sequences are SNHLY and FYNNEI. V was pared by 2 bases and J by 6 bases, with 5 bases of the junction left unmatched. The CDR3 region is CASSEFGTGGINTIYF. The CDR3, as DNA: TGTGCCAGCAGTGAATTTGGGACAGGGGGCATAAACACCATATATTTT.

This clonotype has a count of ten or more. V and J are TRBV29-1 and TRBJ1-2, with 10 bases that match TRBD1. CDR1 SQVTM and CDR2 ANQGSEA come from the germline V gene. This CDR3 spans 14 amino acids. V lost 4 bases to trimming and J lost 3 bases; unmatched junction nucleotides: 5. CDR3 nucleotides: TGCAGCGTTGCTCCCGGGACAGGGGACTATGGCTACACCTTC. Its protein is CSVAPGTGDYGYTF.

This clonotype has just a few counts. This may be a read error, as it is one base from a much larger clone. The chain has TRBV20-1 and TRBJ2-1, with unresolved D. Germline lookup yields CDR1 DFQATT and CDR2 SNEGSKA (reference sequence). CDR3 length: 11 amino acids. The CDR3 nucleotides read TGCAGTGCTAGAGAACCCGGTGAGCAGTCCTTC. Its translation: CSAREPGEQSF.

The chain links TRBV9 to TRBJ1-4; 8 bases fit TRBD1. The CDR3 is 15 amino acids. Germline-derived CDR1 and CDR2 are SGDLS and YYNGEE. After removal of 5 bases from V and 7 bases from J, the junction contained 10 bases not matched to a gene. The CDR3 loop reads CASSDPSGTGEKLFF. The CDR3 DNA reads TGTGCCAGCAGTGATCCCTCCGGGACAGGTGAAAAACTGTTTTTT.

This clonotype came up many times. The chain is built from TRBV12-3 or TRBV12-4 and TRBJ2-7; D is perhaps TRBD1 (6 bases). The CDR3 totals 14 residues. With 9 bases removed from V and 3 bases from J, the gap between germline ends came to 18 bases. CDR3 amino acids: CASSNRDTYYEQYF. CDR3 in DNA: TGTGCCAGTTCCAACCGGGACACCTACTACGAGCAGTACTTC.

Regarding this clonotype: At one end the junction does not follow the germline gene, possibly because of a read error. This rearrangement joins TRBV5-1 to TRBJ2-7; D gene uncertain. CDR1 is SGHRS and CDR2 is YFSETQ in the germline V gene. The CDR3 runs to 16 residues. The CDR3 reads CASSDETIQGPYGQYF. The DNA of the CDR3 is TGCGCCAGCAGCGACGAAACTATACAAGGCCCCTACGGGCAGTACTTC.

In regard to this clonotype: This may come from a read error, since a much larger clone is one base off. The CDR3, as DNA: TGCAGTGCTAGTCTGGCAGTTAGTGCCCCGTACTTC. The encoded protein is CSASLAVSAPYF. This rearrangement joins TRBV20-1 to TRBJ2-5; no clear D gene. The CDR3 runs 12 residues. The V and J ends lost 3 bases and 13 bases respectively, with 18 bases between them. Germline V CDR1 and CDR2: DFQATT, SNEGSKA (reference sequence).

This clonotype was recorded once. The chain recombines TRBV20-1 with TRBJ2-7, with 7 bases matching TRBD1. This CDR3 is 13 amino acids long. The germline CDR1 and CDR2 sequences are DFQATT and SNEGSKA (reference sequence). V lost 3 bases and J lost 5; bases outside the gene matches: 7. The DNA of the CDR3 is TGCAGTGCTAGGGCACAGGGGATCAACGAGCAGTACGTC. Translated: CSARAQGINEQYV.

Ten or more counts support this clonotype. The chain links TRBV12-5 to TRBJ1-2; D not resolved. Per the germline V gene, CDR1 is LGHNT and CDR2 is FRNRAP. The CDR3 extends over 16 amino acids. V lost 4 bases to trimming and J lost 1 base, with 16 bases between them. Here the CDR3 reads CASGSEGRTNNYGYTF. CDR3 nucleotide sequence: TGTGCTAGTGGTTCGGAAGGACGGACCAATAACTATGGCTACACCTTC.

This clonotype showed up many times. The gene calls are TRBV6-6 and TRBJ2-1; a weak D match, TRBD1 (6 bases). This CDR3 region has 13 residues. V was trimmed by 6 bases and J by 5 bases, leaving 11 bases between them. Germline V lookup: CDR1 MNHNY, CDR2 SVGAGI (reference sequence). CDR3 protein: CASSTQGNNEQFF. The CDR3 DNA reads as TGTGCCAGCAGCACACAGGGAAACAATGAGCAGTTCTTC.

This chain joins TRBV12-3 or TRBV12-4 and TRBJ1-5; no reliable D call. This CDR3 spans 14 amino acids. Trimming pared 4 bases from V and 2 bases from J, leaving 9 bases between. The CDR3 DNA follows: TGTGCCAGCAGTTGCGACTCGTGCAATCAGCCCCAGCATTTT. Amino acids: CASSCDSCNQPQHF.

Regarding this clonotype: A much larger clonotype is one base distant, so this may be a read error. CDR3 DNA: TGTGCCAGCAGTTGCCTCCGGGACACTAATTCACCCCTCCACTTT. Its protein product is CASSCLRDTNSPLHF. The gene calls are TRBV10-3 and TRBJ1-6, with D tentatively TRBD1 (6 bases). The CDR3 spans 15 residues. CDR1 and CDR2 (germline): ENHRY, SYGVKD.

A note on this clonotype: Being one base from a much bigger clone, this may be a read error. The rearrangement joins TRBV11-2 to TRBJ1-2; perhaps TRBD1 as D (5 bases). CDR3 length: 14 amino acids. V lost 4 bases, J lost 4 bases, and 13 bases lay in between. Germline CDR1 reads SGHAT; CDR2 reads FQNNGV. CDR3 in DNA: TGTGCCAGCAGCTCGACAGCGTCTACCTATGGCTACACCTTC. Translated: CASSSTASTYGYTF.

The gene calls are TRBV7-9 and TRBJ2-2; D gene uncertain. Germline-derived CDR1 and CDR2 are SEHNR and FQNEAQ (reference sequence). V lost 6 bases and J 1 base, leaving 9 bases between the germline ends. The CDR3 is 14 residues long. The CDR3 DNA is TGTGCCAGCAGAATAAGACAGAACACCGGGGAGCTGTTTTTT. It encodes CASRIRQNTGELFF.

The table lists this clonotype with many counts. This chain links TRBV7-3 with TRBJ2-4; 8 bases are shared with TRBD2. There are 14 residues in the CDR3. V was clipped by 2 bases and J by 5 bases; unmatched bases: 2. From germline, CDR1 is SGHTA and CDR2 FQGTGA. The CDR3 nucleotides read TGTGCCAGCAGCTTAGGAGCGGGGGAAAACATTCAGTACTTC. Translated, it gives CASSLGAGENIQYF.

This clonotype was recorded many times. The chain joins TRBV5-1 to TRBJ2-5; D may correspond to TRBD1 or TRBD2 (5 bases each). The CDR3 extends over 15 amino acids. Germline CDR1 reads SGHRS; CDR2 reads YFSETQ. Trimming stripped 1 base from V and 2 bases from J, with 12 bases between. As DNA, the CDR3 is TGCGCCAGCAGCTTGTGGGTCGGGGCACAAGAGACCCAGTACTTC. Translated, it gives CASSLWVGAQETQYF. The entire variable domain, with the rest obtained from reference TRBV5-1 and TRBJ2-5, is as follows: KAGVTQTPRYLIKTRGQQVTLSCSPISGHRSVSWYQQTPGQGLQFLFEYFSETQRNKGNFPGRFSGRQFSNSRSEMNVSTLELGDSALYLCASSLWVGAQETQYFGPGTRLLVL.

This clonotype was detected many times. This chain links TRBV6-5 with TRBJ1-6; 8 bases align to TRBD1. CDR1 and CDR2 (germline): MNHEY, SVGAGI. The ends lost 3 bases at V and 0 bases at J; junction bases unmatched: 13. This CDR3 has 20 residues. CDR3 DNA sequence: TGTGCCAGCAGTTATTCCGTCCGGGACAGGTCGAGCTCCTATAATTCACCCCTCCACTTT. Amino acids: CASSYSVRDRSSSYNSPLHF.

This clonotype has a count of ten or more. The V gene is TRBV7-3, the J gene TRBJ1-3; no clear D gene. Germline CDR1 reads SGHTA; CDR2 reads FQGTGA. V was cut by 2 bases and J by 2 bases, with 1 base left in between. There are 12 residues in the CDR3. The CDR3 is CASSLPGNTIYF. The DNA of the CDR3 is TGTGCCAGCAGCTTACCTGGAAACACCATATATTTT.

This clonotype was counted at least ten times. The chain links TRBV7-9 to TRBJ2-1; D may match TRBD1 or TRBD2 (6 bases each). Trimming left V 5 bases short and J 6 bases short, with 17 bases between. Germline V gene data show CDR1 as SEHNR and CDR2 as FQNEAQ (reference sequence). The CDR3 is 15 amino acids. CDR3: CASSRAGEAINEQFF. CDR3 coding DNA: TGTGCCAGCAGCCGGGCAGGGGAGGCTATCAATGAGCAGTTCTTC.

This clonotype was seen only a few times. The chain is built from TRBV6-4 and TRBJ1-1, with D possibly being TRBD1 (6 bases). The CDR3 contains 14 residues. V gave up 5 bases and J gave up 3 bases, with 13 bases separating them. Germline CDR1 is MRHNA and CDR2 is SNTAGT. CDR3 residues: CASSSDRWDTEAFF. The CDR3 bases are TGTGCCAGCAGTTCAGACAGGTGGGACACTGAAGCTTTCTTT.

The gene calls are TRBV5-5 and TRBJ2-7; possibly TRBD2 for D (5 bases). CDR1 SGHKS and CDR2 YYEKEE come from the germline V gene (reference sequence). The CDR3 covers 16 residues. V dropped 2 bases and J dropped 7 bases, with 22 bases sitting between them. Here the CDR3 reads CASSFGVSAGYNEQYV. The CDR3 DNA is TGTGCCAGCAGCTTCGGCGTATCTGCGGGCTACAATGAGCAGTACGTC.

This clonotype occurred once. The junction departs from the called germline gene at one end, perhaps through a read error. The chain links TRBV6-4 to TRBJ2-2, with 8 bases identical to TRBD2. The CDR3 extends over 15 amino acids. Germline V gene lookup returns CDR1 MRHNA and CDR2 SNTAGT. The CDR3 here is CTSSLLAANTGELFF. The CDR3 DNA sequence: TGTACCAGCAGTCTACTAGCGGCTAACACCGGGGAGCTGTTTTTT.